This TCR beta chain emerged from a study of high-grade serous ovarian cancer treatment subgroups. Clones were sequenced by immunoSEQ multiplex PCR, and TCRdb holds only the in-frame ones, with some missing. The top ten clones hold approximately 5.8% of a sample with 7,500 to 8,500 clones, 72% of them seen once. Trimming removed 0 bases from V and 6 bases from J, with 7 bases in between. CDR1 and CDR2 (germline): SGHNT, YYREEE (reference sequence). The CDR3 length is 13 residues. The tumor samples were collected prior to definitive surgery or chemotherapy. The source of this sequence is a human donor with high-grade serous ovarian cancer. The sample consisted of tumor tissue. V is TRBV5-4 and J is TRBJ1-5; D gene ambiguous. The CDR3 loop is CASSLGAGQPQHF. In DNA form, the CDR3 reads TGTGCCAGCAGCTTGGGAGCCGGTCAGCCCCAGCATTTT.